This T cell receptor beta chain was retrieved from a study of blood T cell repertoires in COVID-19 (dated by TCRdb to 2018 to 2021). For the wider study: Samples from collaborators originated in the United States, Italy and Spain and spanned both the acute and convalescent phases of COVID-19. The prospective study material was composed of cDNA or gDNA derived from T cells, B-cell-depleted T cells, or PBMCs. Deeply sampled blood TCRbeta repertoires from subjects exposed to, actively infected with, or recovered from COVID-19 were included in the dataset. The repertoires were made available in a free public database intended to serve as a resource for research on the immune response to SARS-CoV-2. The samples were drawn from two sources: the first 160 participants of the ongoing ImmuneRACE study, and 1,000 to 1,500 subjects contributed by 6 global collaborators. Sample metadata almost always included a de-identified subject ID, COVID-19 status, age in years and sex. Where available, HLA class I and class II types were obtained from metadata supplied by the sample provider rather than from assay-based typing.

Each collaborating institution followed its own protocols to collect whole blood in K2EDTA tubes. Collaborator samples were shipped for TCRbeta analysis as frozen whole blood, isolated PBMCs, or DNA extracted from either sample type. Beyond this particular receptor, the publication reports: Clinical and demographic metadata were provided uncurated, with the amount varying by source and participant.

In the case of this clone: This receptor's antigen is unknown. The sample holds no much larger clone one base away, and base qualities are not on file.

TCRbeta CDR3 regions were amplified from genomic DNA using the immunoSEQ Assay, a bias-controlled multiplex PCR. The study's processing was this. Within the assay, amplification of reference gene primers was used to estimate how many nucleated cells each sample contained. Sequence reads were collapsed and filtered to measure the absolute abundance of every unique TCRbeta CDR3 rearrangement. For each sample, productive Simpson clonality was calculated by taking the square root of Simpson's diversity index across productive rearrangements. TCRdb provides this immuneACCESS table in a form limited to in-frame rearrangements. Some clones are lacking; in checked studies, under half of them reflect an unresolved V gene, and why the rest are absent is not known. For V, J and clone size, that table is used; D and trimming come from the DNA. The sample yields approximately 100,000 clones; almost 90% were counted once. Of the sample, approximately 3.5% falls within the top ten clones.

V loses 4 bases, J loses 0 bases, and the germline ends lie 6 bases apart. Counted from cysteine to phenylalanine, this CDR3 has 13 amino acids. Left in the record is the CDR3 DNA by itself, 39 bases read in frame from the first base. The chain is assembled from TRBV12-3 or TRBV12-4 and TRBJ1-2; the D segment cannot be called with confidence. The TCR sequence derives from a human donor in a cohort sampled during active COVID-19. The sample comprised peripheral blood. CDR3 sequence: CASSYGPNYGYTF. Read as DNA, the sequence is TGTGCCAGCAGTTATGGGCCTAACTATGGCTACACCTTC.